These T cell receptor beta chains were read from a single sample in a study of control samples from healthy donors and cancer patients. This table comes from immunoSEQ multiplex PCR, and its TCRdb copy is limited to in-frame clones, with some not included. The sample lists 90,000 or so clones, 85% to 90% occurring once. Sequencing input: blood. Receptors originate from a woman aged 55-70 years in good health. Both conserved end residues are part of each CDR3.

v_gene: TRBV7-2; j_gene: TRBJ1-6; CDR3aa: CASSLGTGRAYNSPLHF
v_gene: TRBV29-1; j_gene: TRBJ2-7; CDR3aa: CSVNRDRYSYEQYF
v_gene: TRBV3-1/TRBV3-2; j_gene: TRBJ1-2; CDR3aa: CASSQDSGQNYGYTF
v_gene: TRBV5-4; j_gene: TRBJ1-1; CDR3aa: CASSHQGRTIKTEAFF
v_gene: TRBV29-1; j_gene: TRBJ1-4; CDR3aa: CSARTDTNEKLFF
v_gene: TRBV5-1; j_gene: TRBJ1-2; CDR3aa: CASTPTTPGYGYTF
v_gene: TRBV6-2/TRBV6-3; j_gene: TRBJ2-1; CDR3aa: CASSYSTLAGGGYNEQFF
v_gene: TRBV29-1; j_gene: TRBJ2-3; CDR3aa: CSAHSSGGTDTQYF
v_gene: TRBV7-2; j_gene: TRBJ1-1; CDR3aa: CASSSVMARAFEAFF
v_gene: TRBV3-1/TRBV3-2; j_gene: TRBJ2-5; CDR3aa: CASRQGRMQGTQYF
v_gene: TRBV24-1; j_gene: TRBJ2-1; CDR3aa: CATSDYNEQFF
v_gene: TRBV5-3; j_gene: TRBJ1-4; CDR3aa: CARSLPRDLRTLATNEKLFF
v_gene: TRBV2; j_gene: TRBJ2-1; CDR3aa: CASSEGWTSGNNEQFF
v_gene: TRBV7-3; j_gene: TRBJ2-1; CDR3aa: CASRLLAGLNNEQFF
v_gene: TRBV28; j_gene: TRBJ1-1; CDR3aa: CASSSRSWGGTEAFF
v_gene: TRBV11-3; j_gene: TRBJ2-1; CDR3aa: CASSFGGATGNEQFF
v_gene: TRBV9; j_gene: TRBJ2-2; CDR3aa: CASSVDFSARAPVTGELFF
v_gene: TRBV4-1; j_gene: TRBJ1-2; CDR3aa: CASSQVGARGDYGYTF
v_gene: TRBV14; j_gene: TRBJ2-7; CDR3aa: CASSRGLAGVNEQYF
v_gene: TRBV6-5; j_gene: TRBJ1-3; CDR3aa: CASKGIRTGNTIYF